This T cell receptor beta chain was found in a study of blood T cell repertoires in COVID-19 (TCRdb year 2020). With regard to the full study: Samples from collaborators originated in the United States, Italy and Spain and spanned both the acute and convalescent phases of COVID-19. The prospective study material was composed of cDNA or gDNA derived from T cells, B-cell-depleted T cells, or PBMCs. Subjects who had been exposed to COVID-19, were actively infected with it, or had recovered from it provided the deeply sampled blood TCRbeta repertoires that made up the dataset. The repertoires were released in a freely available public database meant as a resource for research on the immune response to SARS-CoV-2. Samples were obtained from the ongoing ImmuneRACE study (first 160 participants) and from 1,254 subjects provided by 6 global collaborators. Sample metadata almost always included a de-identified subject ID, COVID-19 status, age in years and sex. HLA class I and class II types, where available, came from metadata supplied by the sample provider rather than from assay-based typing.

Participants in the prospective study were enrolled through a virtual design, were aged roughly 18 to 100 years, and lived in about 25 United States geographic areas. To assign participants to cohorts, the prospective study relied on clinical history that participants themselves reported in a screening survey and a study questionnaire. For ImmuneRACE Cohort 3, a participant was defined as recovered based on two consecutive negative NP/OP PCR tests, clearance by a healthcare professional, or resolution of symptoms. Mobile phlebotomists in the prospective study collected whole blood, serum and a nasopharyngeal or oropharyngeal swab from every participant. Prospective study participants could optionally give additional blood draws and questionnaires over an approximately 2-month period. Blood samples from the prospective study were shipped frozen or at room temperature prior to DNA extraction. TCRbeta CDR3 regions were amplified from genomic DNA using the immunoSEQ Assay, a bias-controlled multiplex PCR. Regarding the original processing steps: The number of nucleated cells in each sample was estimated by amplification of reference gene primers within the assay. Sequence reads were collapsed and filtered to measure the absolute abundance of every unique TCRbeta CDR3 rearrangement. For each sample, productive Simpson clonality was calculated by taking the square root of Simpson's diversity index across productive rearrangements. Not all clones reach the TCRdb copy of this immuneACCESS table, which keeps in-frame sequences only. Checked studies attribute under half of the gap to unresolved V genes and leave the rest unexplained. From that table come the V and J calls and clone size; the DNA was used to work out D and trimming. Present in this sample are roughly 250,000 clones, approximately 86% of which were seen just once. The ten largest make up under 2% of the sample.

Points the paper makes about the study in general: The quantity of clinical and demographic metadata differed by source and by participant and was supplied without curation.

On this clone itself: Its target antigen remains unknown. Base quality data are lacking; no much larger clone is found one base away.

The specimen sequenced was PBMCs or T cells enriched from blood (not recorded which). This clonotype was obtained from a woman aged 45-60 years who had recovered from COVID-19.

The sequenced DNA: TGTGCCAGCAGCTCCCTCTTGCAGGGAATTGGTGGCTACACCTTC. Its coded protein is CASSSLLQGIGGYTF. This chain is built from TRBV11-2 and TRBJ1-2, with TRBD1 as a weak D call on 5 bases. V is reduced by 4 bases and J by 7 bases, leaving a spacing of 19 bases between them. The CDR3 runs 15 residues from the cysteine to the phenylalanine. Left in the record is the CDR3 DNA by itself, 45 bases read in frame from the first base. Sequences SGHAT (CDR1) and FQNNGV (CDR2) are obtained from the germline V gene.